The 6 T cell receptor beta chains given below trace back to one sample, sequenced in a study of shared clonotypes between healthy human individuals (dated by TCRdb to 2018 to 2020). Libraries were constructed by the immunoSEQ multiplex PCR assay. Held by TCRdb, this immuneACCESS table contains in-frame sequences only and omits some clones. Under half of the omission traces to an unresolved V gene where checked; the cause of the rest is unknown. This sample lists 1,400,000 or so clones; around 98.5% were detected once. Roughly 0.35% of the sample is in the top ten clones. Sequenced sample: naive CD4+ T cells sorted from blood. This specimen's cell subset or site label, per the study, means: CD45RA+ positively selected. The receptors come from a man aged 25-45 years in good health.

A word on this clone: The same CDR3 arises from other DNA sequences in this sample as well. The CDR3 sequence is CASSPPSGTSTDTQYF. The CDR3 DNA reads TGTGCCAGCTCACCACCTAGCGGAACCAGCACAGATACGCAGTATTTT. J is TRBJ2-3 and V is TRBV18; perhaps TRBD2 as D (6 bases). The CDR3 sequence is 16 residues long. Trimming left V 0 bases short and J 0 bases short, with 10 bases between. Germline CDR1 KGHSH, CDR2 LQKENI.

V and J are TRBV18 and TRBJ1-1; D remains unclear. Germline-derived CDR1 and CDR2 are KGHSH and LQKENI. Trimming pared 6 bases from V and 5 bases from J, leaving 16 bases between. CDR3 length: 14 amino acids. Here the CDR3 reads CASSSQRETTEAFF. In nucleotides, the CDR3 is TGTGCCAGCTCTTCGCAGAGGGAGACAACTGAAGCTTTCTTT.

The chain carries TRBV10-3 and TRBJ1-1, with TRBD1 matching over 7 bases. The CDR3 extends over 13 amino acids. The trim removed 6 bases at V and 4 bases at J, leaving 5 bases unmatched. Germline lookup yields CDR1 ENHRY and CDR2 SYGVKD. CDR3 protein: CAIRDRDATEAFF. In DNA form, the CDR3 reads TGTGCCATCAGAGACAGGGATGCCACTGAAGCTTTCTTT.

This clone showed up just once. The genes are TRBV11-2 and TRBJ2-3, with D unresolved. This CDR3 is 13 amino acids long. CDR1 SGHAT and CDR2 FQNNGV come from the germline V gene. V was cut by 5 bases and J by 4 bases, with 10 bases left in between. CDR3 sequence: CASSRGVADTQYF. In DNA, the CDR3 is TGTGCCAGCAGCCGTGGGGTGGCAGATACGCAGTATTTT.

V gene TRBV5-4 combines with J gene TRBJ2-7; perhaps TRBD1 as D (6 bases). V lost 5 bases and J lost 2, with 14 bases in between. The CDR3 has 14 amino acids. Germline V gene data show CDR1 as SGHNT and CDR2 as YYREEE (reference sequence). In DNA, the CDR3 is TGTGCCAGCAGTTCCCCCCGGGACACCTACGAGCAGTACTTC. It translates to CASSSPRDTYEQYF.

V is TRBV2 and J is TRBJ2-2; D is unclear. The germline V gene has CDR1 SNHLY and CDR2 FYNNEI. CDR3 length: 11 residues. Trimming removed 7 bases from V and 6 bases from J, with 6 bases in between. Written as DNA, the CDR3 is TGTGCCAGCATGGTTGCCGGGGAGCTGTTTTTT. Residues: CASMVAGELFF.